This T cell receptor beta chain was observed in a study of STAT5B mutations in CD4+ large granular lymphocyte leukemia. Whole-study results and caveats: No patients shared main leukemic clonotypes, though roughly 25% appeared at low frequency elsewhere.

CDR1 MNHEY and CDR2 SMNVEV come from the germline V gene (reference sequence). The CDR3 length is 13 residues. V lost 2 bases and J lost 2, with 1 base in between. Repertoires were generated with immunoSEQ multiplex PCR, while TCRdb's copy carries only in-frame clones and drops some. The data hold under 40,000 clones, with around 71% observed a single time. A word on this clone: The antigen is undetermined.

V and J are TRBV27 and TRBJ2-6; D remains ambiguous. Sequencing input: CD4+ T cells from blood buffy coats. The TCR comes from a human donor in good health. CDR3 bases: TGTGCCAGCAGTTTAACTGGGGCCAACGTCCTGACTTTC. This sequence encodes CASSLTGANVLTF.